This is a list of T cell receptor beta chains from one sample in a study of T cells in Graves' hyperthyroidism and ophthalmopathy. TCRdb recomputed calls from the multiplex PCR reads with MiXCR, one row per CDR3 protein. This sample has 400,000 or so distinct CDR3 sequences, with roughly 15% found just once. The specimen was blood. Source of these receptors: a woman aged 25 to 45 with Graves' ophthalmopathy. Each CDR3 is given with its conserved first and last residue. A D gene is named only where the DNA matches it firmly. Some rows mark clone size as missing; the rest say once, few, many or name a class of expanded clone.

d_gene: TRBD1
v_gene: TRBV10-1
j_gene: TRBJ2-1
len: 14
abundance: many
CDR3nt: TGCGCCAGCAGAGGGACAGGAGCTTACAATGAGCAGTTCTTC
CDR3aa: CASRGTGAYNEQFF

d_gene: NA
v_gene: TRBV4-2
j_gene: TRBJ1-5
len: 15
abundance: many
CDR3nt: TGTGCCAGCAGCCAAGAGGGCTATAGCAATCAGCCCCAGCATTTT
CDR3aa: CASSQEGYSNQPQHF

d_gene: NA
v_gene: TRBV18
j_gene: TRBJ1-4
len: 14
abundance: many
CDR3nt: TGTGCCAGCTCACCAAAGTTGAGGAAAGAAAAACTGTTTTTT
CDR3aa: CASSPKLRKEKLFF

d_gene: TRBD1
v_gene: TRBV18
j_gene: TRBJ2-2
len: 14
abundance: many
CDR3nt: TGTGCCAGTTGCCGGGACAGCAACACCGGGGAGCTGTTTTTT
CDR3aa: CASCRDSNTGELFF

d_gene: NA
v_gene: TRBV18
j_gene: TRBJ1-5
len: 14
abundance: many
CDR3nt: TGTGCCAGCTCACCCACAATGTCGTCCCAGCCCCAGCATTTT
CDR3aa: CASSPTMSSQPQHF

d_gene: NA
v_gene: TRBV7-3
j_gene: TRBJ1-1
len: 13
abundance: many
CDR3nt: TGTGCCAGCAGCTTACTACGCGGGGCTGAAGCTTTCTTT
CDR3aa: CASSLLRGAEAFF

d_gene: TRBD2
v_gene: TRBV12-3/TRBV12-4
j_gene: TRBJ2-1
len: 16
abundance: many
CDR3nt: TGTGCCAGCAGTCTGACTAGCGGGAGTCACTACAATGAGCAGTTCTTC
CDR3aa: CASSLTSGSHYNEQFF

d_gene: TRBD1
v_gene: TRBV7-2
j_gene: TRBJ2-5
len: 14
abundance: many
CDR3nt: TGTGCCAGCAGCCCGCGGACAGGCGGGGAGACCCAGTACTTC
CDR3aa: CASSPRTGGETQYF

d_gene: NA
v_gene: TRBV6-1
j_gene: TRBJ1-5
len: 15
abundance: many
CDR3nt: TGTGCCAGCAGTGAACCCCAAAGGGCTTGGCAGCCCCAGCATTTT
CDR3aa: CASSEPQRAWQPQHF

d_gene: NA
v_gene: TRBV6-5
j_gene: TRBJ2-7
len: 15
abundance: many
CDR3nt: TGTGCCAGCAGTTACTCCCGGACAGAGAGCTACGAGCAGTACTTC
CDR3aa: CASSYSRTESYEQYF

d_gene: TRBD2
v_gene: TRBV5-1
j_gene: TRBJ2-1
len: 16
abundance: many
CDR3nt: TGCGCCAGCAGCCCCTTAACTAGCGGGGGGGTCAATGAGCAGTTCTTC
CDR3aa: CASSPLTSGGVNEQFF

d_gene: TRBD1
v_gene: TRBV20-1
j_gene: TRBJ2-1
len: 14
abundance: many
CDR3nt: TGCAGTGCTAGACCGGGACAGGGGGCCCGTGAGCAGTTCTTC
CDR3aa: CSARPGQGAREQFF

d_gene: NA
v_gene: TRBV19
j_gene: TRBJ2-2
len: 13
abundance: NA
CDR3nt: TGTGCCAGTAGTATAGTTGCGACCCGGGAGCTGTTTTTT
CDR3aa: CASSIVATRELFF

d_gene: NA
v_gene: TRBV29-1
j_gene: TRBJ2-7
len: 17
abundance: many
CDR3nt: TGCAGCGTTGAAGATCGGGGTGTCCACAGGGAAAGGTACGAGCAGTACTTC
CDR3aa: CSVEDRGVHRERYEQYF

d_gene: TRBD1
v_gene: TRBV13
j_gene: TRBJ2-7
len: 16
abundance: NA
CDR3nt: TGTGCCAGCAGCCCGCCGACAGGGGGCGCGATTTACGAGCAGTACTTC
CDR3aa: CASSPPTGGAIYEQYF

d_gene: NA
v_gene: TRBV10-3
j_gene: TRBJ1-2
len: 15
abundance: NA
CDR3nt: TGTGCCATCAGTTCTGTTCGTGGGGGATTCTATGGCTACACCTTC
CDR3aa: CAISSVRGGFYGYTF

d_gene: NA
v_gene: TRBV27
j_gene: TRBJ1-3
len: 17
abundance: many
CDR3nt: TGTGCCAGCAGTACCGGGACACCCGGCCTGGGTGGAAACACCATATATTTT
CDR3aa: CASSTGTPGLGGNTIYF

d_gene: TRBD1
v_gene: TRBV28
j_gene: TRBJ2-5
len: 13
abundance: many
CDR3nt: TGTGCCACCACCAGGGGGCTCTGGGAGACCCAGTACTTC
CDR3aa: CATTRGLWETQYF

d_gene: TRBD1
v_gene: TRBV24-1
j_gene: TRBJ2-3
len: 15
abundance: many
CDR3nt: TGTGCCGCTTCCGGGACAGGTGATAGCACAGATACGCAGTATTTT
CDR3aa: CAASGTGDSTDTQYF

d_gene: NA
v_gene: TRBV6-1
j_gene: TRBJ2-3
len: 13
abundance: NA
CDR3nt: TGTGCCAGCAGAAAGGAGTCCCCAGATACGCAGTATTTT
CDR3aa: CASRKESPDTQYF

d_gene: NA
v_gene: TRBV5-6
j_gene: TRBJ1-6
len: 14
abundance: NA
CDR3nt: TGTGCCAGCAGCATTTATGACAGCTATTCACCCCTCCACTTT
CDR3aa: CASSIYDSYSPLHF

d_gene: NA
v_gene: TRBV12-3/TRBV12-4
j_gene: TRBJ1-1
len: 13
abundance: many
CDR3nt: TGTGCCAGCAGTTTTAACTATCAAGCTGGGGCTTTCTTT
CDR3aa: CASSFNYQAGAFF

d_gene: NA
v_gene: TRBV3-1
j_gene: TRBJ1-2
len: 16
abundance: few
CDR3nt: TGTGCCAGCAGCCAAGCGACAGGAATTTGGCGCTATGGCTACACCTTC
CDR3aa: CASSQATGIWRYGYTF

d_gene: NA
v_gene: TRBV7-3
j_gene: TRBJ2-1
len: 13
abundance: NA
CDR3nt: TGTGCCAGCAGCCTTGGCAGGGACAATGAGCAGTTCTTC
CDR3aa: CASSLGRDNEQFF

d_gene: NA
v_gene: TRBV4-1
j_gene: TRBJ1-2
len: 14
abundance: few
CDR3nt: TGCGCCAGCAGCCAAGATGGGGATAACTATGGCTACACCTTC
CDR3aa: CASSQDGDNYGYTF

d_gene: NA
v_gene: TRBV28
j_gene: TRBJ2-3
len: 15
abundance: many
CDR3nt: TGTGCCAGCAGTTCCACAACAGGAGCCACAGATACGCAGTATTTT
CDR3aa: CASSSTTGATDTQYF

d_gene: NA
v_gene: TRBV10-3
j_gene: TRBJ2-7
len: 13
abundance: many
CDR3nt: TGTGCCATCAGTGAAGCCAGTACCTACGAGCAGTACTTC
CDR3aa: CAISEASTYEQYF

d_gene: NA
v_gene: TRBV20-1
j_gene: TRBJ2-5
len: 13
abundance: few
CDR3nt: TGCAGTGCTACCCCAAGCATTTTAGAGACCCAGTACTTC
CDR3aa: CSATPSILETQYF

d_gene: TRBD1
v_gene: TRBV5-6
j_gene: TRBJ1-5
len: 15
abundance: NA
CDR3nt: TGTGCCAGCAGCTTGCAGGGGGATTGGAATCAGCCCCAGCATTTT
CDR3aa: CASSLQGDWNQPQHF

d_gene: NA
v_gene: TRBV11-3
j_gene: TRBJ2-1
len: 14
abundance: few
CDR3nt: TGTGCCAGCAGGGGGGCGGGGGCTAACAATGAGCAGTCCTTC
CDR3aa: CASRGAGANNEQSF

d_gene: NA
v_gene: TRBV3-1
j_gene: TRBJ2-1
len: 16
abundance: many
CDR3nt: TGTGCCAGCAGCCAAGCATGGGGGGGCAGTCGCAATGAGCAGTTCTTC
CDR3aa: CASSQAWGGSRNEQFF

d_gene: TRBD2
v_gene: TRBV6-6
j_gene: TRBJ2-3
len: 14
abundance: NA
CDR3nt: TGTGCCAGCAGTTACACGGGGGGTCCCGATACGCAGTATTTT
CDR3aa: CASSYTGGPDTQYF

d_gene: TRBD1
v_gene: TRBV10-3
j_gene: TRBJ2-2
len: 14
abundance: NA
CDR3nt: TGTGCCACCCACGGGACAGGGGGCACCGGGGAGCTGTTTTTT
CDR3aa: CATHGTGGTGELFF

d_gene: TRBD1
v_gene: TRBV2
j_gene: TRBJ1-6
len: 17
abundance: many
CDR3nt: TGTGCCAGCAGTAAAACAGGGGAGAGCTCCTATAATTCACCCCTCCACTTT
CDR3aa: CASSKTGESSYNSPLHF

d_gene: NA
v_gene: TRBV7-2
j_gene: TRBJ1-1
len: 13
abundance: many
CDR3nt: TGTGCCAGCAGCATCCTGATCAACACTGAAGCTTTCTTT
CDR3aa: CASSILINTEAFF

d_gene: NA
v_gene: TRBV5-1
j_gene: TRBJ1-1
len: 12
abundance: many
CDR3nt: TGCGCCAGCAGCCTATTACCTGATGAAGCTTTCTTT
CDR3aa: CASSLLPDEAFF

d_gene: NA
v_gene: TRBV28
j_gene: TRBJ2-7
len: 11
abundance: many
CDR3nt: TGTGCCAGCAGTTCCTTCCTCGAGCAGTACTTC
CDR3aa: CASSSFLEQYF

d_gene: TRBD1
v_gene: TRBV19
j_gene: TRBJ1-1
len: 14
abundance: NA
CDR3nt: TGTGCCAGTAGGCAGGGGGCATCGAACACTGAAGCTTTCTTT
CDR3aa: CASRQGASNTEAFF

d_gene: NA
v_gene: TRBV14
j_gene: TRBJ2-1
len: 13
abundance: few
CDR3nt: TGTGCCAGCAGCCAAATTATGGAGGATGAGCAGTTCTTC
CDR3aa: CASSQIMEDEQFF

d_gene: TRBD2
v_gene: TRBV24-1
j_gene: TRBJ2-2
len: 17
abundance: NA
CDR3nt: TGTGCCACCAGTGATTGGGCTAGCGGGGGGTCTACCGGGGAGCTGTTTTTT
CDR3aa: CATSDWASGGSTGELFF

d_gene: NA
v_gene: TRBV29-1
j_gene: TRBJ2-3
len: 15
abundance: NA
CDR3nt: TGCAGCGTTGAAGATCAGGGGATTAGCACAGATACGCAGTATTTT
CDR3aa: CSVEDQGISTDTQYF

d_gene: TRBD2
v_gene: TRBV12-3/TRBV12-4
j_gene: TRBJ2-3
len: 15
abundance: many
CDR3nt: TGTGCCAGCAGAACAGCGGGGGGCTCCACAGATACGCAGTATTTT
CDR3aa: CASRTAGGSTDTQYF

d_gene: TRBD2
v_gene: TRBV3-1
j_gene: TRBJ2-1
len: 12
abundance: many
CDR3nt: TGTGCCAGCAGCCGGAGCGGGGCCGAGCAGTTCTTC
CDR3aa: CASSRSGAEQFF